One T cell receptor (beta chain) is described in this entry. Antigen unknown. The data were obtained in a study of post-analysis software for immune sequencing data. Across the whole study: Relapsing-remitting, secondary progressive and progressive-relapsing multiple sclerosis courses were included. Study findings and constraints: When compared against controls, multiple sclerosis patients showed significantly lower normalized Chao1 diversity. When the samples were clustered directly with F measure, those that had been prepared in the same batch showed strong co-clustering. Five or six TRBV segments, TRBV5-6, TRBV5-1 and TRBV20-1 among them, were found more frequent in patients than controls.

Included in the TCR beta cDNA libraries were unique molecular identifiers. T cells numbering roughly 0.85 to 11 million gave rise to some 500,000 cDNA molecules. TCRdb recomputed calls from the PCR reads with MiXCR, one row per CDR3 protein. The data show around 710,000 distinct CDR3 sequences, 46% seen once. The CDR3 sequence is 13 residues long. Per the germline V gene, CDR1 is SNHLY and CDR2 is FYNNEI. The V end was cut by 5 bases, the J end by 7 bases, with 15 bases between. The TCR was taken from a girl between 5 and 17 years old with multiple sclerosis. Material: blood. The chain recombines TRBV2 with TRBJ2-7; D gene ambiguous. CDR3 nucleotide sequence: TGTGCCAGCAGTACCATATTAGGTAATGAGCAGTACTTC. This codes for CASSTILGNEQYF.